The clone carrying this T cell receptor (beta chain) has just one count. What it recognizes is unknown. Germline-derived CDR1 and CDR2 are SGHTA and FQGTGA. The length of the CDR3 is 11 residues. With 4 bases removed from V and 4 bases from J, the gap between germline ends came to 4 bases. Sequencing relied on immunoSEQ assay v3.0, run at survey level. Using immunoSEQ multiplex PCR, the repertoire was profiled, and TCRdb retains in-frame clones only, with some absent. The sample consists of approximately 12,000 clones, 85% to 90% of them appearing once. This specimen comes from a study of long-term antiretroviral therapy in people with HIV. Points from the study as a whole: Versus controls, repertoires in people with HIV had narrower CDR3 length ranges. Blood sampling spanned 2004 to 2017, possibly under older ART regimens.

There was at least one pre-ART PBMC sample for each donor, plus at least two post-ART PBMC samples. In each sample, roughly 0.9-10 million cryopreserved PBMC were present before DNA extraction. The origin of this receptor is a woman in her thirties or forties with HIV. J is TRBJ1-1 and V is TRBV7-3, with D unclear. The sample was unsorted PBMCs, taken 0.2 years before starting antiretroviral therapy. CDR3 loop: CASSSATEAFF. The CDR3 DNA reads as TGTGCCAGCAGCTCCGCCACTGAAGCTTTCTTT.